In its sample, the clone carrying this T cell receptor (beta chain) was seen once. The method was immunoSEQ multiplex PCR; TCRdb's version includes in-frame clones alone and lacks a portion of them. The repertoire has 65,000 to 85,000 clones, 90% to 95% of them found once; the top ten carry about 0.37%. The data derive from a study of technical replicates of blood from a handful of donors. Germline CDR1 and CDR2: SQVTM and ANQGSEA. CDR3 length: 14 residues. Trimming cost V 7 bases and J 6 bases; bases outside gene matches: 11. V is TRBV29-1 and J is TRBJ2-5, with TRBD2 matching 10 bases. Sequencing input: T cells isolated from PBMCs. The source is a human donor in good health. CDR3 bases: TGCAGCGCCGGGGGACTAGCGAGGGGGAAGACCCAGTACTTC. Translated: CSAGGLARGKTQYF.